This is a list of T cell receptor beta chains from one sample in a study of blood T cells in healthy people across ages. A single record per CDR3 protein comes from TCRdb applying MiXCR to the 5' RACE reads. The repertoire includes some 790,000 distinct CDR3 sequences, under 30% of them detected once, and around 15% sits in the top ten. The material sequenced was blood. These receptors all stem from a woman aged 80 or over in good health. The CDR3 runs from the conserved cysteine through the conserved F or W.

J gene	V gene	CDR3 protein
TRBJ1-2	TRBV20-1	CSARDPIGANYGYTF
TRBJ1-1	TRBV5-1	CASSFGNYHAGNTEAFF
TRBJ1-1	TRBV15	CATSRTQGMNTEAFF
TRBJ1-1	TRBV20-1	CSARGRGNTEAFF
TRBJ2-1	TRBV5-1	CASSLPGLAGKNEQFF
TRBJ1-1	TRBV7-9	CASSSTGVRTEAFF
TRBJ2-3	TRBV11-2	CASSQMGTTSTDTQYF
TRBJ1-2	TRBV7-8	CASSLDRSDGYTF
TRBJ1-2	TRBV20-1	CSASYVGGYGYTF
TRBJ1-4	TRBV11-1	CASSLSFGARRWLQSWATNEKLFF
TRBJ2-6	TRBV3-1	CTSSQDDRGGGANVLTF
TRBJ1-1	TRBV7-2	CASSLVPDGTEAFF
TRBJ2-3	TRBV9	CASGVVRTGATDTQYF
TRBJ1-1	TRBV12-3/TRBV12-4	CASSFRVYTEAFF
TRBJ2-1	TRBV27	CASSTRGAYSSYNEQFF